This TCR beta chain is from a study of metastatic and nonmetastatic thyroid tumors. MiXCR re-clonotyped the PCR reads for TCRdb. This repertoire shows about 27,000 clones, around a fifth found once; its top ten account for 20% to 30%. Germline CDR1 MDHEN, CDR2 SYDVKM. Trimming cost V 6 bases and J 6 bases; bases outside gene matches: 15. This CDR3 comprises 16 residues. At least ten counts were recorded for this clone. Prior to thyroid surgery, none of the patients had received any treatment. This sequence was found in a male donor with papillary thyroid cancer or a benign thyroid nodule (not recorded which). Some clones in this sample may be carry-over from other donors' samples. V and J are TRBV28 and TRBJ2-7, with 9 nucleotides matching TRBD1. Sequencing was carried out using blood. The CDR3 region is CASSPSSGTGKGEQYF. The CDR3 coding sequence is TGTGCCAGCAGCCCAAGCTCCGGGACAGGGAAAGGCGAGCAGTACTTC.